These 26 T cell receptor beta chains originate from one sample sequenced in a study of PD-L1 blockade in urothelial cancer. Sequencing used immunoSEQ multiplex PCR; TCRdb keeps in-frame clones, though not all of them. The sample holds just over 20,000 clones, almost 90% seen once. Sequencing was performed on PBMCs, taken around atezolizumab (anti-PD-L1) treatment. Receptors originate from a woman in her sixties or seventies with urothelial cancer.

A single count supports this clone. V and J are TRBV10-2 and TRBJ2-7, with 11 bases identical to TRBD2. Germline CDR1 is WSHSY and CDR2 is SAAADI. V lost 10 bases to trimming and J lost 5 bases; unmatched junction nucleotides: 7. This CDR3 region has 13 residues. CDR3 sequence reads: CATKLAGADEQYF. DNA of the CDR3: TGCGCCACCAAACTAGCGGGAGCGGACGAGCAGTACTTC.

This clone was counted only a few times. The chain uses TRBV6-5 and TRBJ1-2, with D perhaps TRBD1 (5 bases). Per germline, CDR1 MNHEY and CDR2 SVGAGI. Trimming took off 2 bases at V and 8 bases at J, with 9 bases between the two ends. The CDR3 is made up of 12 amino acids. CDR3 residues: CASSYRGGGYTF. The DNA for the CDR3 is TGTGCCAGCAGTTACAGGGGAGGCGGCTACACCTTC.

The chain recombines TRBV9 with TRBJ2-2; D is unresolved. Germline CDR1 and CDR2: SGDLS and YYNGEE. This CDR3 spans 15 amino acids. Trimming stripped 0 bases from V and 5 bases from J, with 11 bases between. DNA for the CDR3: TGTGCCAGCAGCGTAGGGGCAGAAAGGACCGGGGAGCTGTTTTTT. Translating gives CASSVGAERTGELFF.

The V call is TRBV18, the J call TRBJ2-3, with D possibly matching TRBD1 (5 bases). The ends were cut back, 1 base at V and 2 bases at J, with 16 bases in the middle. CDR1 and CDR2 from the germline V gene are KGHSH and LQKENI. The CDR3 totals 17 residues. The CDR3 sequence is CASSPRGWTANTDTQYF. The CDR3 nucleotides are TGTGCCAGCTCACCACGGGGCTGGACGGCAAACACAGATACGCAGTATTTT.

The chain combines TRBV19 with TRBJ1-5; TRBD1 might be the D (6 bases). The CDR3 sequence is 15 residues long. Deletions cut 0 bases from V and 4 bases from J, with 10 bases between. CDR1 and CDR2 (germline): LNHDA, SQIVND (reference sequence). The DNA for the CDR3 is TGTGCCAGTAGTATAGACGGACAGCCAAATCAGCCCCAGCATTTT. Its translation: CASSIDGQPNQPQHF.

The chain joins TRBV27 to TRBJ2-7; maybe TRBD2 (6 bases). V was shortened by 2 bases and J by 6 bases, with 11 bases between the two germline ends. Germline CDR1 is MNHEY and CDR2 is SMNVEV (reference sequence). The length of the CDR3 is 13 residues. CDR3 in amino acids: CASSLAQGGEQYF. The CDR3 DNA is TGTGCCAGCAGTTTAGCTCAGGGAGGCGAGCAGTACTTC.

The chain uses TRBV27 and TRBJ1-1; no clear D. Germline V gene lookup returns CDR1 MNHEY and CDR2 SMNVEV (reference sequence). The CDR3 totals 14 residues. Trimming left V 3 bases short and J 7 bases short, with 15 bases between. This CDR3 reads CASSFLDPRGEAFF. The CDR3 nucleotides are TGTGCCAGCAGTTTCCTCGACCCAAGAGGTGAAGCTTTCTTT.

The gene calls are TRBV7-2 and TRBJ1-3; D is unclear. Trimming stripped 2 bases from V and 0 bases from J, with 8 bases between. This CDR3 comprises 15 residues. From germline, CDR1 is SGHTA and CDR2 FQGNSA. In DNA, the CDR3 is TGTGCCAGCAGCTTACTCGGGGTCTCTGGAAACACCATATATTTT. As protein: CASSLLGVSGNTIYF.

This chain links TRBV6-5 with TRBJ2-5; D is perhaps TRBD2 (5 bases). Trimming stripped 9 bases from V and 1 base from J, with 9 bases between. CDR1 is MNHEY and CDR2 is SVGAGI in the germline V gene. CDR3 length equals 12 residues. The CDR3 spells CASRTPQETQYF. CDR3 DNA: TGTGCCAGTAGGACTCCCCAAGAGACCCAGTACTTC.

The rearrangement uses TRBV9 and TRBJ1-2; weak D call: TRBD1 (5 bases). This CDR3 is built from 15 residues. V was clipped by 0 bases and J by 5 bases, with 14 bases between them. Germline V gene data show CDR1 as SGDLS and CDR2 as YYNGEE. DNA of the CDR3: TGTGCCAGCAGCGTAGGTGTAGGGGCAGATTATGGCTACACCTTC. Protein: CASSVGVGADYGYTF.

The chain links TRBV7-8 to TRBJ2-2; 10 bases agree with TRBD1. The CDR3 is made up of 16 amino acids. Trimming took 5 bases from V and 1 from J; bases not matched to a gene: 4. CDR1 and CDR2 (germline): SGHVS, FQNEAQ. This CDR3 reads CASSATGGLNTGELFF. Here the CDR3 DNA reads TGTGCCAGCAGCGCGACAGGGGGCCTGAACACCGGGGAGCTGTTTTTT.

The rearrangement uses TRBV6-5 and TRBJ2-7, with TRBD1 identical over 8 bases. The V and J ends lost 3 bases and 2 bases, in that order; junction bases with no gene match: 9. Germline CDR1 is MNHEY and CDR2 is SVGAGI. CDR3 length: 16 amino acids. The CDR3 DNA is TGTGCCAGCAGTTATGGGGGGACAGGTGCCACCTACGAGCAGTACTTC. It translates to CASSYGGTGATYEQYF.

In DNA, the CDR3 is TGTGCCAGCAGCTCTTGGGCTAGCGGGATCTGGGATACGCAGTATTTT. It translates to CASSSWASGIWDTQYF. The chain couples TRBV11-2 to TRBJ2-3; 9 bases are a match to TRBD2. CDR3 size: 16 residues. Germline assignment: CDR1 SGHAT and CDR2 FQNNGV. The V and J ends lost 4 bases and 6 bases, in that order; junction bases with no gene match: 11.

In its sample, this clone was seen once. V and J are TRBV18 and TRBJ2-1, with TRBD1 matching 11 bases. Germline V gene data show CDR1 as KGHSH and CDR2 as LQKENI. This CDR3 has 15 residues. J gave up 6 bases and V 6 bases, and 7 bases lay outside the gene matches. For the CDR3, the DNA is TGTGCCAGCTCCCCAGGGACAGGGGGTCCCAATGAGCAGTTCTTC. This translates into CASSPGTGGPNEQFF.

The chain employs TRBV5-1 and TRBJ2-1; 11 nucleotides line up with TRBD2. The V gene end was trimmed by 1 base and the J gene end by 6 bases; junction bases not matched to a gene: 0. Germline V CDR1 and CDR2: SGHRS, YFSETQ. The CDR3 runs to 14 residues. CDR3 amino acids: CASSLTSGSNEQFF. In DNA, the CDR3 is TGCGCCAGCAGCTTGACTAGCGGGAGCAATGAGCAGTTCTTC.

The J gene is TRBJ2-7, the V gene TRBV7-6; 13 bases match TRBD2. The CDR3 contains 16 residues. Germline loops: CDR1 SGHVS, CDR2 FNYEAQ. Germline trimming cut 5 bases from V and 0 bases from J; bases unmatched to any gene: 4. CDR3 in DNA: TGTGCCAGCAGCCCCGGGACTAGCGGGGTCTCCTACGAGCAGTACTTC. It encodes CASSPGTSGVSYEQYF.

This chain joins TRBV19 and TRBJ2-7; 9 bases align to TRBD1. The CDR3 length is 15 residues. The germline CDR1 and CDR2 sequences are LNHDA and SQIVND (reference sequence). After removal of 5 bases from V and 0 bases from J, the junction contained 5 bases not matched to a gene. This CDR3 reads CASSEETGGSYEQYF. DNA of the CDR3: TGTGCCAGTAGTGAGGAGACAGGGGGCTCCTACGAGCAGTACTTC.

This chain uses TRBV5-4 with TRBJ2-7; TRBD2 matches 7 bases. The junction had 5 bases not matched to a gene; V was cut back by 4 bases and J by 1 base. The CDR3 contains 14 residues. Per the germline V gene, CDR1 is SGHNT and CDR2 is YYREEE (reference sequence). This CDR3 reads CASSGREGSYEQYF. The CDR3 region has the DNA TGTGCCAGCAGCGGGAGGGAAGGGTCCTACGAGCAGTACTTC.

The genes are TRBV29-1 and TRBJ1-1; TRBD1 matches at 8 bases. J lost 4 bases, V lost 5 bases, and 6 bases had no gene match. CDR1 and CDR2 from the germline V gene are SQVTM and ANQGSEA. This CDR3 is 13 amino acids long. CDR3 bases: TGCAGCGTTTCAACCGGACAGGGCACTGAAGCTTTCTTT. It translates to CSVSTGQGTEAFF.

J is TRBJ1-1 and V is TRBV5-1; D unresolved. This CDR3 spans 14 amino acids. Germline CDR1 reads SGHRS; CDR2 reads YFSETQ. V was cut by 2 bases and J by 2 bases, with 10 bases left in between. CDR3 residues: CASSFLQHNTEAFF. The CDR3 coding sequence is TGCGCCAGCAGCTTCCTACAGCATAACACTGAAGCTTTCTTT.

V and J are TRBV5-1 and TRBJ2-2; D gene uncertain. There are 15 residues in the CDR3. Per germline, CDR1 SGHRS and CDR2 YFSETQ. The V and J ends lost 1 base and 0 bases respectively, with 7 bases between them. In DNA, the CDR3 is TGCGCCAGCAGCTTGTTGGCCACGAACACCGGGGAGCTGTTTTTT. This gives the protein CASSLLATNTGELFF.

The chain couples TRBV19 to TRBJ2-7; TRBD1 aligns across 8 bases. The length of the CDR3 is 14 residues. Germline V gives CDR1 LNHDA, CDR2 SQIVND (reference sequence). V shed 5 bases, J shed 3 bases, and the junction held 6 bases outside the gene matches. The CDR3 is CASSPTGALYEQYF. DNA for the CDR3: TGTGCCAGTAGTCCGACAGGGGCCCTCTACGAGCAGTACTTC.

The rearrangement joins TRBV4-1 to TRBJ1-1; D gene ambiguous. Trimming took 0 bases from V and 4 from J, leaving 12 bases between them. From germline, CDR1 is MGHRA and CDR2 YSYEKL. The CDR3 is 15 amino acids. CDR3 DNA: TGCGCCAGCAGCCAAGACTCCGTTGGGAGCACTGAAGCTTTCTTT. Protein: CASSQDSVGSTEAFF.

This chain links TRBV27 with TRBJ2-2, with TRBD2 identical over 10 bases. The CDR3 is 16 amino acids. With V trimmed by 6 bases and J by 3 bases, 7 bases remained unmatched. Germline CDR1 is MNHEY and CDR2 is SMNVEV (reference sequence). CDR3 coding DNA: TGTGCCAGCAGGCCTGGAGGACTAGCGGACACCGGGGAGCTGTTTTTT. It translates to CASRPGGLADTGELFF.

The chain uses TRBV6-6 and TRBJ1-2; maybe TRBD1 (6 bases). Per the germline V gene, CDR1 is MNHNY and CDR2 is SVGAGI (reference sequence). The CDR3 totals 13 residues. Between the trimmed V and J ends, which lost 4 bases and 4 bases, there was a span of 10 bases. In DNA form, the CDR3 reads TGTGCCAGCAGTTCCCAGACAGGCTATGGCTACACCTTC. Residues: CASSSQTGYGYTF.

The chain combines TRBV29-1 with TRBJ1-2; D not certain. This CDR3 region has 14 residues. V lost 5 bases to trimming and J lost 2 bases, with 15 bases between them. CDR1 and CDR2 from the germline V gene are SQVTM and ANQGSEA. Here the CDR3 reads CSVSPDGMNYGYTF. Written as DNA, the CDR3 is TGCAGCGTTTCTCCAGACGGGATGAACTATGGCTACACCTTC.